This T cell receptor (beta chain) was documented in a study of blood T cell repertoires in COVID-19. Assay used: immunoSEQ multiplex PCR; TCRdb lists only in-frame clones, some missing. Here the sample spans some 140,000 clones, about 86% being singletons. Sequences were obtained from PBMCs or T cells enriched from blood (not recorded which). The clonotype was recovered from a man aged 35 to 55 with acute COVID-19.

The CDR3 DNA sequence: TGCGCCAGCAGCTTTGGAACAGGGGGTGGCTACACCTTC. It specifies CASSFGTGGGYTF. This chain links TRBV5-1 with TRBJ1-2; the match to TRBD1 covers 8 bases. This CDR3 has 13 residues. The J segment lost 7 bases and the V segment lost 2 bases, leaving 4 bases of the junction unmatched. Germline CDR1 and CDR2: SGHRS and YFSETQ.